The table lists the clone carrying this T cell receptor beta chain with a few counts. Germline V gives CDR1 MNHEY, CDR2 SVGEGT. The V and J ends lost 6 bases and 7 bases, in that order; junction bases with no gene match: 6. The CDR3 has 13 amino acids. TCRdb called the RT-PCR reads again in MiXCR, with one record for every CDR3 protein. Altogether more than 550,000 distinct CDR3 sequences are present, approximately 14% being singletons, with the ten largest covering 3.6%. Sequencing was performed on memory CD4+ T cells from blood. V and J are TRBV6-2 or TRBV6-3 and TRBJ1-2; 9 nucleotides match TRBD1. This TCR was sampled from a female donor in good health, serving as a healthy control. The CDR3 here is CASRIQGASGYTF. The CDR3 DNA reads as TGTGCCAGCAGGATACAGGGGGCTTCTGGCTACACCTTC.